This TCR beta chain was found in a study of PD-1 blockade in classical Hodgkin lymphoma. As for the study in general: Intravenous nivolumab at 3 mg/kg was given to patients every 2 weeks.

Profiled with immunoSEQ multiplex PCR; TCRdb holds only in-frame clones, not every one. Here the sample spans around 26,000 clones, more than 75% being singletons. Comments on this clone: Its antigen is still unknown.

Study conclusions and caveats: When nivolumab was started under 1 year after ASCT, patients were excluded. Complete responders started with a diversity level that resembled newly diagnosed patients at baseline.

The CDR3 is 15 residues long. Germline CDR1 LNHDA, CDR2 SQIVND (reference sequence). V shed 11 bases, J shed 1 base, and the junction held 12 bases outside the gene matches. Every patient was affected by relapse after autologous stem cell transplantation, while exposure to brentuximab vedotin was not uniform. The clonotype comes from a human donor with classical Hodgkin lymphoma. The specimen was peripheral blood mononuclear cells (PBMCs), collected before the second cycle of nivolumab. V and J are TRBV19 and TRBJ2-7; 9 bases match TRBD1. The CDR3 protein is CASQAGQGQSYEQYF. The CDR3 DNA reads as TGTGCCTCCCAGGCCGGACAGGGGCAATCCTACGAGCAGTACTTC.